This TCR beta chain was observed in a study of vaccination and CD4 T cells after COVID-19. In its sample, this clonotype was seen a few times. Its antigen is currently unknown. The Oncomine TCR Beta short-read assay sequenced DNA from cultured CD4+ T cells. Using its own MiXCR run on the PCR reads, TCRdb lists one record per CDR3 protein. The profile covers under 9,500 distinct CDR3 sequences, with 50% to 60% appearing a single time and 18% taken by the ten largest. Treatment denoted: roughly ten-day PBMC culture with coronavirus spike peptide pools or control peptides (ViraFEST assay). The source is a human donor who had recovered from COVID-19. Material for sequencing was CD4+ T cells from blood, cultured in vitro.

CDR3 residues: CSAEKGKTEAFF. The CDR3 DNA sequence: TGCAGTGCTGAAAAGGGGAAGACTGAAGCTTTCTTT. The rearrangement uses TRBV20-1 and TRBJ1-1, with a possible D match to TRBD1 (5 bases). The germline CDR1 and CDR2 sequences are DFQATT and SNEGSKA (reference sequence). V was pared by 5 bases and J by 5 bases, with 12 bases between. The CDR3 loop spans 12 amino acids.